This entry lists 23 T cell receptor beta chains sequenced from one sample in a study of blood T cell repertoires in COVID-19. Assay used: immunoSEQ multiplex PCR; TCRdb lists only in-frame clones, some missing. The sample has 150,000 to 200,000 clones, roughly 84% seen once; the top ten hold under 15%. The sample taken for sequencing was PBMCs or T cells enriched from blood (not recorded which). The receptors were gathered from a woman aged 60 to 75 who had recovered from COVID-19.

This chain uses TRBV27 with TRBJ1-5; D unclear. Germline V gene sequence: CDR1 MNHEY, CDR2 SMNVEV (reference sequence). V was trimmed by 3 bases and J by 2 bases, leaving 17 bases between them. This CDR3 spans 17 amino acids. CDR3 amino acids: CASSFLRTGDGNQPQHF. Here the CDR3 DNA reads TGTGCCAGCAGTTTTCTTCGGACCGGGGATGGCAATCAGCCCCAGCATTTT.

This chain connects TRBV7-9 to TRBJ1-3; 8 positions match TRBD1. Germline loops: CDR1 SEHNR, CDR2 FQNEAQ (reference sequence). The length of the CDR3 is 15 residues. With V trimmed by 5 bases and J by 3 bases, 6 bases remained unmatched. CDR3 DNA sequence: TGTGCCAGCAGCGGGGGACAGGATTATGGAAACACCATATATTTT. This gives the protein CASSGGQDYGNTIYF.

The chain recombines TRBV15 with TRBJ2-1; TRBD2 agrees at 10 bases. From germline, CDR1 is LNHNV and CDR2 YYDKDF (reference sequence). The V segment lost 5 bases and the J segment 7 bases; nucleotides outside the gene matches: 5. CDR3 length equals 14 residues. The CDR3 spells CATSHGLAENEQFF. DNA of the CDR3: TGTGCCACCAGCCATGGACTAGCGGAGAATGAGCAGTTCTTC.

The chain links TRBV19 to TRBJ1-4, with D possibly TRBD1 on 6 matching bases. The CDR3 totals 14 residues. V lost 7 bases and J 5 bases, leaving 14 bases between the germline ends. Germline V CDR1 and CDR2: LNHDA, SQIVND (reference sequence). The CDR3 is CASKERGGNEKLFF. CDR3 sequence (DNA): TGTGCCAGTAAGGAACGTGGGGGCAATGAAAAACTGTTTTTT.

This sequence joins TRBV30 and TRBJ2-4; D remains unclear. CDR1 is GTSNPN, CDR2 SVGIG, per germline (reference sequence). The CDR3 has 13 residues. The V gene lost 2 bases and the J gene lost 1 base, with 6 bases spanning the gap. The CDR3 here is CAWSREAKNIQYF. The CDR3 DNA sequence: TGTGCCTGGAGTCGTGAGGCCAAAAACATTCAGTACTTC.

This clone has a handful of counts. The CDR3 coding sequence is TGTGCCAGCAGCTTAGCAACCAGGGCGGTTGGCACCGGGGAGCTGTTTTTT. It translates to CASSLATRAVGTGELFF. The chain has TRBV7-9 and TRBJ2-2, with TRBD1 as a possible D gene (5 bases). The CDR3 is 17 amino acids. The V end lost 0 bases, the J end lost 4 bases, and 15 bases lay between the germline ends. The germline V gene encodes CDR1 SEHNR and CDR2 FQNEAQ (reference sequence). Full variable domain (outside the CDR3, taken from reference TRBV7-9 and TRBJ2-2): DTGVSQNPRHKITKRGQNVTFRCDPISEHNRLYWYRQTLGQGPEFLTYFQNEAQLEKSRLLSDRFSAERPKGSFSTLEIQRTEQGDSAMYLCASSLATRAVGTGELFFGEGSRLTVL.

The chain carries TRBV5-1 and TRBJ2-3, with TRBD2 identical over 8 bases. The trim removed 4 bases at V and 2 bases at J, leaving 6 bases unmatched. CDR1 and CDR2 (germline): SGHRS, YFSETQ. The CDR3 runs 15 residues. The CDR3, as DNA: TGCGCCAGCAGCCTTATGACTAGCGACACAGATACGCAGTATTTT. It translates to CASSLMTSDTDTQYF.

The V call is TRBV9, the J call TRBJ2-2; TRBD2 might be the D (6 bases). Trimming left V 3 bases short and J 7 bases short, with 10 bases between. The germline CDR1 and CDR2 sequences are SGDLS and YYNGEE. The CDR3 consists of 13 residues. CDR3 amino acids: CASSARDFGELFF. The CDR3 DNA follows: TGTGCCAGCAGCGCGCGGGACTTCGGGGAGCTGTTTTTT.

The chain uses TRBV5-1 and TRBJ1-6; 8 nucleotides match TRBD1. Trimming cost V 3 bases and J 7 bases; bases outside gene matches: 9. The CDR3 runs to 16 residues. CDR1 and CDR2 (germline): SGHRS, YFSETQ. CDR3 residues: CASSSSAGTGNSPLHF. The CDR3 nucleotides are TGCGCCAGCAGCTCCTCGGCGGGGACAGGAAATTCACCCCTCCACTTT. The full variable domain, with the rest looked up from reference TRBV5-1 and TRBJ1-6, is KAGVTQTPRYLIKTRGQQVTLSCSPISGHRSVSWYQQTPGQGLQFLFEYFSETQRNKGNFPGRFSGRQFSNSRSEMNVSTLELGDSALYLCASSSSAGTGNSPLHFGNGTRLTVT.

The V gene is TRBV4-2, the J gene TRBJ1-2; 8 nucleotides match TRBD1. The CDR3 has 16 residues. Trimming at V came to 0 bases and at J to 8 bases, leaving 11 bases not matched to a gene. Germline V CDR1 and CDR2: LGHNA, YNFKEQ. The DNA of the CDR3 is TGTGCCAGCAGCCAAGACCGGGCAGGGGGCTCGGAAGGCTACACCTTC. It encodes CASSQDRAGGSEGYTF.

This clone was observed a few times. The chain joins TRBV9 to TRBJ1-1; D uncertain. With 4 bases removed from V and 3 bases from J, the gap between germline ends came to 16 bases. The V gene's germline CDR1 is SGDLS and CDR2 YYNGEE. This CDR3 region has 15 residues. The CDR3 DNA sequence: TGTGCCAGCAGCCCTCAGTTCATTCGTCACACTGAAGCTTTCTTT. This codes for CASSPQFIRHTEAFF.

The chain couples TRBV5-1 to TRBJ1-1, with 10 bases that match TRBD1. Unmatched junction bases numbered 10, after V lost 5 bases and J lost 6 bases. There are 15 residues in the CDR3. The germline CDR1 and CDR2 sequences are SGHRS and YFSETQ. The DNA of the CDR3 is TGCGCCAGCAGACCTACCGACAGGGGGCAGGCTGAAGCTTTCTTT. It translates to CASRPTDRGQAEAFF.

The chain employs TRBV7-2 and TRBJ2-3, with 8 bases lining up with TRBD2. V gave up 0 bases and J gave up 4 bases; unmatched junction bases: 6. The CDR3 is made up of 16 amino acids. Germline-derived CDR1 and CDR2 are SGHTA and FQGNSA. This CDR3 is CASSLAPAGVADTQYF. DNA for the CDR3: TGTGCCAGCAGCTTAGCCCCAGCGGGAGTGGCAGATACGCAGTATTTT.

This clone came up once. V and J are TRBV5-1 and TRBJ1-6; 10 nucleotides align to TRBD1. Germline V gene lookup returns CDR1 SGHRS and CDR2 YFSETQ. The CDR3 spans 16 residues. V dropped 0 bases and J dropped 7; count of bases not matched to a gene: 4. The CDR3: CASSLVRTGGNSPLHF. In nucleotides, the CDR3 is TGCGCCAGCAGCTTGGTCCGGACAGGGGGAAATTCACCCCTCCACTTT.

This sequence joins TRBV6-5 and TRBJ2-1; TRBD2 is a possible D gene (6 bases). The germline V and J ends were trimmed by 5 bases and 1 base, with 9 bases remaining between them. CDR1 and CDR2 from the germline V gene are MNHEY and SVGAGI. The CDR3 covers 14 residues. CDR3 region: CASSRSGSYNEQFF. CDR3 DNA sequence: TGTGCCAGCAGTCGTAGCGGTTCCTACAATGAGCAGTTCTTC.

The rearrangement joins TRBV10-2 to TRBJ2-1, with 8 bases identical to TRBD1. The CDR3 is made up of 13 amino acids. V trimming: 6 bases; J trimming: 2 bases; junction bases outside the gene matches: 0. The germline CDR1 and CDR2 sequences are WSHSY and SAAADI. CDR3 in DNA: TGCGCCAGCAGACAGGGGGCCTACAATGAGCAGTTCTTC. It yields the protein CASRQGAYNEQFF.

The chain uses TRBV4-1 and TRBJ2-3; D is possibly TRBD2 (6 bases). From germline, CDR1 is MGHRA and CDR2 YSYEKL. V was cut by 0 bases and J by 9 bases, with 10 bases left in between. The CDR3 totals 13 residues. In DNA form, the CDR3 reads TGCGCCAGCAGCCAAGACGGGGCGGGGACGCAGTATTTT. It specifies CASSQDGAGTQYF.

This chain joins TRBV2 and TRBJ2-7; 8 bases line up with TRBD1. V gave up 4 bases and J gave up 7 bases; unmatched junction bases: 3. This CDR3 is built from 12 residues. Per germline, CDR1 SNHLY and CDR2 FYNNEI. CDR3 sequence (DNA): TGTGCCAGCAGTGGGACAGGGAATGAGCAGTACTTC. It codes for CASSGTGNEQYF.

J is TRBJ1-5 and V is TRBV19; D not certain. The CDR3 consists of 14 residues. The V gene lost 4 bases and the J gene lost 3 bases, with 10 bases spanning the gap. CDR1 and CDR2 (germline): LNHDA, SQIVND (reference sequence). CDR3 in amino acids: CASSSRGPNQPQHF. DNA for the CDR3: TGTGCCAGTAGTAGTCGGGGTCCCAATCAGCCCCAGCATTTT.

The chain couples TRBV6-5 to TRBJ1-1, with 8 bases aligning to TRBD1. Germline trimming cut 6 bases from V and 5 bases from J; bases unmatched to any gene: 8. There are 14 residues in the CDR3. Germline V lookup: CDR1 MNHEY, CDR2 SVGAGI. CDR3 in amino acids: CASRQGGERTEAFF. The CDR3 nucleotides read TGTGCCAGCAGACAGGGGGGGGAGAGGACTGAAGCTTTCTTT.

This clone came up a few times. This chain links TRBV18 with TRBJ1-2; possible D gene TRBD1, 6 bases. Between the trimmed V and J ends, which lost 0 bases and 3 bases, there was a span of 8 bases. CDR1 KGHSH and CDR2 LQKENI come from the germline V gene. CDR3 length: 14 residues. The CDR3 sequence: CASSPPAGDYGYTF. CDR3 DNA: TGTGCCAGCTCACCACCCGCAGGGGACTATGGCTACACCTTC.

The chain links TRBV18 to TRBJ1-4, with 9 bases identical to TRBD1. Germline V gene lookup returns CDR1 KGHSH and CDR2 LQKENI. V trimming: 4 bases; J trimming: 12 bases; junction bases outside the gene matches: 9. The CDR3 extends over 14 amino acids. Written as DNA, the CDR3 is TGTGCCAGCTCACGGGGACAGGGTAATGAGGAACTGTTTTTT. Protein: CASSRGQGNEELFF.

V is TRBV5-4 and J is TRBJ2-3; 8 bases align to TRBD2. V lost 5 bases to trimming and J lost 2 bases; unmatched junction nucleotides: 7. The CDR3 is made up of 15 amino acids. Germline V gives CDR1 SGHNT, CDR2 YYREEE (reference sequence). The CDR3 here is CASSLSGANTDTQYF. The DNA of the CDR3 is TGTGCCAGCAGTCTTAGCGGGGCTAACACAGATACGCAGTATTTT. The full variable domain, its missing parts supplied by reference TRBV5-4 and TRBJ2-3, is ETGVTQSPTHLIKTRGQQVTLRCSSQSGHNTVSWYQQALGQGPQFIFQYYREEENGRGNFPPRFSGLQFPNYSSELNVNALELDDSALYLCASSLSGANTDTQYFGPGTRLTVL.